Each of the 30 T cell receptor beta chains below was sequenced from the same sample in a study of blood T cell repertoires in COVID-19. Measured with immunoSEQ multiplex PCR; TCRdb has only the in-frame clones, and not every one. The sample includes fewer than 120,000 clones, about 75% of them seen just once. Source material: peripheral blood. Receptors originate from a woman aged 80 or over with active or convalescent COVID-19.

This clone was detected a few times. The rearrangement joins TRBV7-3 to TRBJ2-2; D may be TRBD1 (5 bases). The CDR3 contains 14 residues. The V and J ends lost 5 bases and 6 bases respectively, with 13 bases between them. Per germline, CDR1 SGHTA and CDR2 FQGTGA. CDR3 amino acids: CASSPDTIPGELFF. CDR3 coding DNA: TGTGCCAGCAGCCCGGACACAATCCCCGGGGAGCTGTTTTTT.

This clone has just a few counts. This chain uses TRBV5-8 with TRBJ1-1; TRBD1 matches 7 bases. This CDR3 contains 15 residues. V was pared by 4 bases and J by 1 base, with 7 bases of the junction left unmatched. CDR1 SGHTS and CDR2 YDEGEE come from the germline V gene. The CDR3 is CASSGRWTGNTEAFF. CDR3 nucleotides: TGTGCCAGCAGCGGAAGATGGACAGGGAACACTGAAGCTTTCTTT.

This clone has just a few counts. The chain is built from TRBV5-1 and TRBJ1-3; TRBD1 might be the D (6 bases). The CDR3 sequence is 15 residues long. V was clipped by 3 bases and J by 4 bases, with 14 bases between them. In germline, CDR1 is SGHRS, CDR2 YFSETQ. In DNA form, the CDR3 reads TGCGCCAGCAGCTCCCTACAGGGTAGCGGAAACACCATATATTTT. Its translation is CASSSLQGSGNTIYF.

This clone has a handful of counts. In nucleotides, the CDR3 is TGTGCCAGCAGCTACAGCGGGAGATGGACAGATACGCAGTATTTT. Its translation: CASSYSGRWTDTQYF. The rearrangement links TRBV9 to TRBJ2-3, with TRBD2 identical over 8 bases. This CDR3 comprises 15 residues. V was pared by 4 bases and J by 3 bases, with 7 bases of the junction left unmatched. Germline V gene sequence: CDR1 SGDLS, CDR2 YYNGEE.

This clone has only one observation. V is TRBV5-1 and J is TRBJ1-3, with TRBD1 as a possible D gene (6 bases). Trimming took 7 bases from V and 0 from J, leaving 17 bases between them. In germline, CDR1 is SGHRS, CDR2 YFSETQ. CDR3 length: 16 residues. CDR3 region: CASRPDSFYSGNTIYF. The CDR3 DNA reads TGCGCCAGCCGACCGGACAGCTTCTACTCTGGAAACACCATATATTTT.

V is TRBV5-1 and J is TRBJ2-6; maybe TRBD1 (6 bases). The CDR3 runs to 18 residues. In germline, CDR1 is SGHRS, CDR2 YFSETQ. Trimming took off 3 bases at V and 3 bases at J, with 19 bases between the two ends. In DNA, the CDR3 is TGCGCCAGCAGCTCCCCGCGGCAGAACAGGGATGGGGCCAACGTCCTGACTTTC. As protein: CASSSPRQNRDGANVLTF.

The V call is TRBV6-2 or TRBV6-3, the J call TRBJ2-7, with 10 bases matching TRBD1. CDR1 and CDR2 from the germline V gene are MNHEY and SVGEGT. Trimming at V came to 4 bases and at J to 4 bases, leaving 10 bases not matched to a gene. This CDR3 has 16 residues. Here the CDR3 reads CASSFAGQGVRYEQYF. Here the CDR3 DNA reads TGTGCCAGCAGTTTCGCCGGACAGGGGGTTCGGTACGAGCAGTACTTC.

Only a few counts were recorded for this clone. The V gene is TRBV2, the J gene TRBJ2-7; TRBD2 matches 8 bases. The ends lost 7 bases at V and 2 bases at J; junction bases unmatched: 10. Germline CDR1 is SNHLY and CDR2 is FYNNEI. The CDR3 runs to 15 residues. Here the CDR3 reads CASKLEREFTYEQYF. The DNA for the CDR3 is TGTGCCAGCAAACTCGAGCGGGAGTTCACCTACGAGCAGTACTTC.

The chain has TRBV19 and TRBJ2-5; the match to TRBD2 covers 7 bases. V lost 6 bases and J lost 3; bases outside the gene matches: 10. The CDR3 totals 15 residues. Germline assignment: CDR1 LNHDA and CDR2 SQIVND (reference sequence). The CDR3 loop is CASSRKSAGEETQYF. CDR3 bases: TGTGCCAGTAGCCGAAAAAGTGCGGGAGAAGAGACCCAGTACTTC. The whole variable domain, filled in from reference TRBV19 and TRBJ2-5, reads DGGITQSPKYLFRKEGQNVTLSCEQNLNHDAMYWYRQDPGQGLRLIYYSQIVNDFQKGDIAEGYSVSREKKESFPLTVTSAQKNPTAFYLCASSRKSAGEETQYFGPGTRLLVL.

The gene calls are TRBV11-1 and TRBJ2-1; TRBD2 matches 13 bases. Germline lookup yields CDR1 SGHAT and CDR2 FQDESV (reference sequence). There are 16 residues in the CDR3. Trimming removed 5 bases from V and 8 bases from J; junction bases left unmatched: 9. CDR3 amino acids: CASSGRLAGGGDEQFF. The CDR3 nucleotides are TGTGCCAGCAGCGGGAGACTAGCGGGAGGTGGCGATGAGCAGTTCTTC.

The chain has TRBV2 and TRBJ1-1, with no clear D. The germline gives CDR1 SNHLY, CDR2 FYNNEI. CDR3 length: 13 amino acids. With 11 bases removed from V and 1 base from J, the gap between germline ends came to 14 bases. The CDR3 protein is CAGEKEGNTEAFF. The CDR3 DNA reads as TGTGCCGGCGAGAAGGAGGGGAACACTGAAGCTTTCTTT.

The CDR3 loop is CASSPRAGDTEAFF. CDR3 sequence (DNA): TGTGCCAGCTCACCACGGGCAGGGGATACTGAAGCTTTCTTT. The chain has TRBV18 and TRBJ1-1; a weak D match, TRBD1 (6 bases). The V and J ends lost 1 base and 5 bases respectively, with 11 bases between them. From germline, CDR1 is KGHSH and CDR2 LQKENI. CDR3 length equals 14 residues. Variable domain in full (rest from reference TRBV18 and TRBJ1-1): NAGVMQNPRHLVRRRGQEARLRCSPMKGHSHVYWYRQLPEEGLKFMVYLQKENIIDESGMPKERFSAEFPKEGPSILRIQQVVRGDSAAYFCASSPRAGDTEAFFGQGTRLTVV.

V usage is TRBV5-1 and J usage is TRBJ1-2, with 10 nucleotides matching TRBD1. Germline values: CDR1 SGHRS, CDR2 YFSETQ. The CDR3 runs 16 residues. The trim removed 2 bases at V and 3 bases at J, leaving 7 bases unmatched. This CDR3 is CASSFGQGGKDYGYTF. In nucleotides, the CDR3 is TGCGCCAGCAGCTTTGGACAGGGGGGTAAGGACTATGGCTACACCTTC.

This chain uses TRBV12-3 or TRBV12-4 with TRBJ1-2; no clear D. The CDR3 sequence is 13 residues long. V lost 5 bases to trimming and J lost 2 bases, with 9 bases between them. CDR3 residues: CASSREENYGYTF. The CDR3 coding sequence is TGTGCCAGCAGTAGGGAGGAGAACTATGGCTACACCTTC.

The chain recombines TRBV2 with TRBJ1-5; 10 bases match TRBD1. The CDR3 loop spans 16 amino acids. Looked up from germline, CDR1 is SNHLY and CDR2 is FYNNEI. V gave up 7 bases and J gave up 2 bases; unmatched junction bases: 8. The CDR3, as DNA: TGTGCCAGCATGGAGGGGGACAGGGGAGGCAATCAGCCCCAGCATTTT. This sequence encodes CASMEGDRGGNQPQHF.

The chain has TRBV18 and TRBJ2-7; 13 bases map to TRBD2. Germline CDR1 and CDR2: KGHSH and LQKENI. CDR3 length: 16 amino acids. J lost 6 bases, V lost 5 bases, and 10 bases had no gene match. CDR3 protein: CASSMGLAGPGGEQYF. DNA for the CDR3: TGTGCCAGCTCAATGGGACTAGCGGGGCCTGGAGGCGAGCAGTACTTC.

This sequence joins TRBV5-1 and TRBJ1-2; D unclear. Between the trimmed V and J ends, which lost 0 bases and 5 bases, there was a span of 8 bases. The CDR3 is 13 amino acids. The germline V gene encodes CDR1 SGHRS and CDR2 YFSETQ. The CDR3 DNA is TGCGCCAGCAGCTTGGCCACAGAATATGGCTACACCTTC. This translates into CASSLATEYGYTF.

This clone was found once. V gene TRBV12-2 combines with J gene TRBJ1-5; TRBD1 is the table's D call and was not checked against the DNA. TRBV12-2 is reported as a pseudogene. CDR3 size: 16 residues. The chain's CDR3 is CASRSETEKSNQPQHF. The CDR3 DNA follows: TGTGCAAGTCGCTCAGAGACAGAAAAAAGCAATCAGCCCCAGCATTTT.

The chain's CDR3 is CASSLGFSGGSDNEQFF. CDR3 DNA: TGTGCCAGCAGCCTAGGGTTCAGCGGGGGGTCCGACAATGAGCAGTTCTTC. The V gene is TRBV11-3, the J gene TRBJ2-1; TRBD2 agrees at 9 bases. The CDR3 covers 17 residues. CDR1 is SGHNT and CDR2 is YENEEA in the germline V gene. V shed 5 bases, J shed 5 bases, and the junction held 13 bases outside the gene matches.

The chain joins TRBV11-2 to TRBJ2-5; weak D call: TRBD2 (6 bases). The V gene lost 0 bases and the J gene lost 0 bases, with 8 bases spanning the gap. The CDR3 runs 15 residues. The germline gives CDR1 SGHAT, CDR2 FQNNGV. The CDR3 sequence is CASSLDGGYQETQYF. The CDR3 coding sequence is TGTGCCAGCAGCTTAGATGGGGGGTACCAAGAGACCCAGTACTTC.

The chain is built from TRBV10-2 and TRBJ2-7, with 8 bases fitting TRBD2. This CDR3 is 16 amino acids long. The germline V gene has CDR1 WSHSY and CDR2 SAAADI. Trimming cost V 2 bases and J 2 bases; bases outside gene matches: 8. The CDR3 reads CASSEGGGAGAYEQYF. The CDR3 DNA reads TGCGCCAGCAGTGAGGGGGGGGGAGCGGGGGCCTACGAGCAGTACTTC.

The rearrangement uses TRBV5-4 and TRBJ2-5, with no clear D. V was clipped by 1 base and J by 4 bases, with 11 bases between them. This CDR3 has 14 amino acids. In germline, CDR1 is SGHNT, CDR2 YYREEE (reference sequence). The CDR3 here is CASSLSLVGETQYF. The CDR3 coding sequence is TGTGCCAGCAGCTTGTCGCTAGTAGGAGAGACCCAGTACTTC.

The J gene is TRBJ2-7, the V gene TRBV7-6, with TRBD2 matching 9 bases. Trimming took 0 bases from V and 4 from J; bases not matched to a gene: 7. Germline CDR1 and CDR2: SGHVS and FNYEAQ. The CDR3 spans 16 residues. CDR3 DNA sequence: TGTGCCAGCAGCTTAGCGCCGCTAGCGGGACCTTACGAGCAGTACTTC. Translated: CASSLAPLAGPYEQYF.

The chain recombines TRBV18 with TRBJ1-4; weak D call: TRBD1 (6 bases). Trimming left V 2 bases short and J 6 bases short, with 16 bases between. CDR1 and CDR2 from the germline V gene are KGHSH and LQKENI. This CDR3 contains 16 residues. The CDR3 region has the DNA TGTGCCAGCTCACCAAACTGGTTAGGGGGTGATGAAAAACTGTTTTTT. Protein sequence: CASSPNWLGGDEKLFF.

This clone appeared a single time. The V and J genes are TRBV5-6 and TRBJ2-7, with D possibly being TRBD1 (6 bases). Germline V gives CDR1 SGHDT, CDR2 YYEEEE. Trimming removed 4 bases from V and 4 bases from J, with 21 bases in between. The CDR3 contains 16 residues. This CDR3 reads CASSPTGTGTLYEQYF. The CDR3 DNA sequence: TGTGCCAGCAGCCCAACCGGAACAGGGACCTTGTACGAGCAGTACTTC. Complete variable domain (other parts from reference TRBV5-6 and TRBJ2-7): DAGVTQSPTHLIKTRGQQVTLRCSPKSGHDTVSWYQQALGQGPQFIFQYYEEEERQRGNFPDRFSGHQFPNYSSELNVNALLLGDSALYLCASSPTGTGTLYEQYFGPGTRLTVT.

V gene TRBV6-5 combines with J gene TRBJ1-2; the D gene is possibly TRBD1 (6 bases). The CDR3 has 14 amino acids. Looked up from germline, CDR1 is MNHEY and CDR2 is SVGAGI. V was clipped by 0 bases and J by 8 bases, with 13 bases between them. CDR3 in amino acids: CASSYSITRGGYTF. DNA of the CDR3: TGTGCCAGCAGTTACTCGATAACCAGGGGAGGCTACACCTTC.

The chain couples TRBV14 to TRBJ1-1; D is possibly TRBD1 (5 bases). Trimming pared 3 bases from V and 5 bases from J, leaving 7 bases between. The CDR3 consists of 12 residues. Germline CDR1 SGHDN, CDR2 FVKESK. CDR3 in amino acids: CASSQQGTEAFF. The CDR3 DNA follows: TGTGCCAGCAGCCAGCAGGGTACTGAAGCTTTCTTT.

The CDR3, as DNA: TGCGCCAGCAGCTTACAGGTGACAGGGAATAACTATGGCTACACCTTC. This sequence encodes CASSLQVTGNNYGYTF. The chain joins TRBV5-1 to TRBJ1-2, with TRBD1 identical over 7 bases. Germline V gene sequence: CDR1 SGHRS, CDR2 YFSETQ. The CDR3 has 16 amino acids. The junction had 8 bases not matched to a gene; V was cut back by 2 bases and J by 1 base.

The genes are TRBV15 and TRBJ2-6; tentatively, D is TRBD2 (5 bases). The CDR3 is made up of 16 amino acids. The V gene lost 0 bases and the J gene lost 2 bases, with 8 bases spanning the gap. Germline V lookup: CDR1 LNHNV, CDR2 YYDKDF (reference sequence). The CDR3 protein is CATSRDLGAGANVLTF. CDR3 nucleotide sequence: TGTGCCACCAGCAGAGATCTCGGGGCTGGGGCCAACGTCCTGACTTTC.

This clone occurred once. The J gene is TRBJ1-3, the V gene TRBV6-5, with D possibly TRBD1 on 6 matching bases. V lost 7 bases and J 3 bases, leaving 10 bases between the germline ends. CDR1 and CDR2 (germline): MNHEY, SVGAGI. The CDR3 sequence is 13 residues long. The CDR3 DNA sequence: TGTGCCAGCACAGGGACATATGGAAACACCATATATTTT. Its translation: CASTGTYGNTIYF.